Included here is one T cell receptor beta chain sequence, with context. This CDR3 is 15 amino acids long. V lost 4 bases and J 0 bases, leaving 12 bases between the germline ends. Germline CDR1 and CDR2: SEHNR and FQNEAQ (reference sequence). There were TCR beta CDR3 regions amplified from RNA transcripts. Initially, a first-round RT-PCR of the TCR CDR3 employed the HTBI primer set. TCRdb fed the multiplex PCR reads into MiXCR, producing one record per CDR3 protein. The sample has approximately 600,000 distinct CDR3 sequences, less than 25% seen once. The entry originates in a study of T cells in Graves' hyperthyroidism and ophthalmopathy.

The rearrangement links TRBV7-9 to TRBJ1-1, with unresolved D. Input material: blood. This sequence was found in a man aged 25 to 40 with Graves' ophthalmopathy. The CDR3 sequence: CASSSPRSVNTEAFF. Written as DNA, the CDR3 is TGTGCCAGCAGCTCCCCTCGCTCGGTGAACACTGAAGCTTTCTTT.